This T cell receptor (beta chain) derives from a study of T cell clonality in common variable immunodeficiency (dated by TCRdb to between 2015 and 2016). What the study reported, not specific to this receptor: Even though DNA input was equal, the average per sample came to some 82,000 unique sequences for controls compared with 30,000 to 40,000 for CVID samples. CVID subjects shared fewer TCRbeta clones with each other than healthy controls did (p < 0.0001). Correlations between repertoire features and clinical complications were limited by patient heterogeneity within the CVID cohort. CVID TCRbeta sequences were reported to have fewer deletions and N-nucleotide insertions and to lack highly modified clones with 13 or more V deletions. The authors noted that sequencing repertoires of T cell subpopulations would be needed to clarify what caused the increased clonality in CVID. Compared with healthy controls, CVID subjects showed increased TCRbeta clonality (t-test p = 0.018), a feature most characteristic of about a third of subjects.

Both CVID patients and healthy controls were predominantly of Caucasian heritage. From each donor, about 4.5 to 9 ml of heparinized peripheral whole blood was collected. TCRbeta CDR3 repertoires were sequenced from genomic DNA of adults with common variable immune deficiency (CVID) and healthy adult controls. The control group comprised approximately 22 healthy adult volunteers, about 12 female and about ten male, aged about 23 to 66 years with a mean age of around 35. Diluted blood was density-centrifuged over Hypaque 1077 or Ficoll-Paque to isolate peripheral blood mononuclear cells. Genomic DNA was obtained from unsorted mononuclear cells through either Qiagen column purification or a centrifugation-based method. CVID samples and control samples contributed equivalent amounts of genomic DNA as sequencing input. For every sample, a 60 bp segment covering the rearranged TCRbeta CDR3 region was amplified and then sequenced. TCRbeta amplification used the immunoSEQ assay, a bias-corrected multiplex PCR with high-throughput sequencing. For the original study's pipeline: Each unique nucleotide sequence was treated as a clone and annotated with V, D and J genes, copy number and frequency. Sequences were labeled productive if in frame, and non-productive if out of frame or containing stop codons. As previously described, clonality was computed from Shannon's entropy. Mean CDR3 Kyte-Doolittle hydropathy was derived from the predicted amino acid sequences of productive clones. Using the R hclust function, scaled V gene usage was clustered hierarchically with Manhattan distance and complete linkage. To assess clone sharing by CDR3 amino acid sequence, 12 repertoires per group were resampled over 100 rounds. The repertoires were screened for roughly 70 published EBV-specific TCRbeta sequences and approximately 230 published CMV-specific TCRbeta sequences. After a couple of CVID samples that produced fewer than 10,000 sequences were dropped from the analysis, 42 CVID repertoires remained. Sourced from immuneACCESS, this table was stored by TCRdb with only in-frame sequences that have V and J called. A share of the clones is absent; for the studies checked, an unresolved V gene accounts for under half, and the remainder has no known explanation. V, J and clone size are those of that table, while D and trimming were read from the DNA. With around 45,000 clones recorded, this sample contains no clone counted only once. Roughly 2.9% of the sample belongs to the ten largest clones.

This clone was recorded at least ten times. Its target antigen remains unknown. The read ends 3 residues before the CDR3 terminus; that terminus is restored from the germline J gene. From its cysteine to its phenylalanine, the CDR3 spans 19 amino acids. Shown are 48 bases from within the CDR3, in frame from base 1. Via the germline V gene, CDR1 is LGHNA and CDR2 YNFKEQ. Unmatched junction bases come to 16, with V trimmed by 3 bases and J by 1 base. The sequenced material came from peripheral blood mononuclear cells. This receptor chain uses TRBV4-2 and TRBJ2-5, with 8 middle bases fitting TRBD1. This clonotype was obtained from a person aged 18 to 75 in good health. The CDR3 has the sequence CASSHTAGTGAQRQETQYF. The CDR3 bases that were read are TGTGCCAGCAGCCACACAGCCGGGACAGGAGCTCAACGCCAAGAGACC.